The rows below give T cell receptor beta chains drawn from one sample of a study of sequential checkpoint blockade in melanoma. The repertoire was sequenced with immunoSEQ multiplex PCR; TCRdb's copy has only in-frame clones and lacks some. This sample yields about 5,500 clones, of which approximately 40% are seen a single time; just over 8.5% belongs to the top ten. Sequenced material: tumor tissue (inferred from file names), taken from a patient given nivolumab and ipilimumab in sequence. The receptors stem from a human donor with melanoma. Both conserved end residues are part of each CDR3. D genes are given only for firm matches. Clone size is shown for a subset of rows, as once, few, many or a class of expanded clone.

>TRBV5-1|-|TRBD2|16|TRBJ2-7
TGCGCCAGCAGACAATCTAGCGGGATAGAAACCTACGAGCAGTACTTC
CASRQSSGIETYEQYF
>TRBV18|-|-|15|TRBJ2-2
TGTGCCAGCTCACGGGACCCCTCGAACACCGGGGAGCTGTTTTTT
CASSRDPSNTGELFF
>TRBV6-8|-|TRBD1|16|TRBJ2-2
TGTGCCAGCACCAACAGGGGGCTGTTTGACACCGGGGAGCTGTTTTTT
CASTNRGLFDTGELFF
>TRBV4-1|-|TRBD2|17|TRBJ2-7
TGCGCCAGCAGCCAAGATGCCTCTGCGGGAGGGCTGTACGAGCAGTACTTC
CASSQDASAGGLYEQYF
>TRBV18|-|-|13|TRBJ2-5
TGTGCCAGCTCTCCGGGACACCAAGAGACCCAGTACTTC
CASSPGHQETQYF
>TRBV30|few|TRBD2|14|TRBJ2-7
TGTGCCTGGAGTGGGGGACTAGCGGACTACGAGCAGTACTTC
CAWSGGLADYEQYF
>TRBV6-8|few|-|13|TRBJ2-7
TGTGCCAGCAGTGAGGCAGACTTCTACGAGCAGTACTTC
CASSEADFYEQYF
>TRBV14|-|-|15|TRBJ1-1
TGTGCCAGCAGCCGAGAAATTCTTTGGGGGGGTGAAGCTTTCTTT
CASSREILWGGEAFF
>TRBV28|few|TRBD2|16|TRBJ2-5
TGTGCCAGCAGTGATCCGAGAGCGGGAGTTCGAGAGACCCAGTACTTC
CASSDPRAGVRETQYF
>TRBV11-3|medium-sized|TRBD2|14|TRBJ2-7
TGTGCCAGCAGCCATAGCGGGAGCTCCTACGAGCAGTACTTC
CASSHSGSSYEQYF
>TRBV5-1|-|-|15|TRBJ2-6
TGCGCCAGCAGCATCAGCCACTCTGGGGCCAACGTCCTGACTTTC
CASSISHSGANVLTF
>TRBV11-3|medium-sized|-|16|TRBJ1-5
TGTGCCAGCAGCTTGTCAGGTCCGTTTGGCAATCAGCCCCAGCATTTT
CASSLSGPFGNQPQHF
>TRBV6-8|medium-sized|-|14|TRBJ2-3
TGTGCCAGCCTCCAGGACCCGAGCACAGATACGCAGTATTTT
CASLQDPSTDTQYF
>TRBV11-3|-|-|14|TRBJ1-3
TGTGCCAGCAGCTTACAAAACTCTGGAAACACCATATATTTT
CASSLQNSGNTIYF
>TRBV11-3|few|-|15|TRBJ2-7
TGTGCCAGCAGCACCCGACAAGACATCACCTACGAGCAGTACTTC
CASSTRQDITYEQYF
>TRBV18|-|-|13|TRBJ1-2
TGTGCCAGCTCTACCTCAAGGGGGGATGGCTACACCTTC
CASSTSRGDGYTF
>TRBV6-8|large|TRBD2|18|TRBJ2-3
TGTGCCAGCAGTTATTCCCCGGCGGGAGGGTTCCCCACAGATACGCAGTATTTT
CASSYSPAGGFPTDTQYF
>TRBV6-8|many|-|12|TRBJ2-2
TGTGCCAACTCCCCTCGAGCCGGGGAGCTGTTTTTT
CANSPRAGELFF
>TRBV11-3|medium-sized|TRBD2|16|TRBJ2-1
TGTGCCAGCAGCTTATGGCCGGGAGGGCCCTACAATGAGCAGTTCTTC
CASSLWPGGPYNEQFF
>TRBV18|-|TRBD2|16|TRBJ2-1
TGTGCCAGCTCACCCATCGCCTTAGCGGGAGCGAATGAGCAGTTCTTC
CASSPIALAGANEQFF